The TCR beta chain under discussion was sequenced for a study of human T cells and chemical hapten exposure (dated by TCRdb to about 2021). Broadly, across the study: For sensitization, 2% DPC in acetone was applied to a 2 cm by 2 cm area of upper inner arm skin. Throughout the study period of 20 to 30 weeks, patients also received therapeutic DPC doses to the scalp every week. Patch tests used Finn chambers with 0.01% DPC on the upper back, scored after 6 days by International Contact Dermatitis Research Group standards. The patient cohort, mostly female, included alopecia areata with under or over 50% scalp involvement, alopecia totalis and alopecia universalis. The libraries were sequenced as a pool, and the TCR yield per sample differed mostly because of small variations in library volumes within the pool. In alopecia patients, the study followed how the peripheral blood TCR repertoire changed in vivo over primary and secondary sensitization to diphenylcyclopropenone (DPC), a hapten. Blood was sampled from patients pre-sensitization (week 0) and at 2, 6 and about 24 weeks after DPC sensitization. Twenty-nine alopecia patients gave blood for TCR sequencing at one to four time points (pre-sensitization, 2, 6 and 24 weeks).

Library method: RACE. The run used a NextSeq 500. Library preparation attached unique molecular identifiers to individual cDNA molecules for quantitative, reproducible TCR counting. Each blood RNA sample was used to sequence both TCR alpha and TCR beta chains. The authors' pipeline ran thus. A median of approximately 100,000 TCRs per sample was observed, with a range of about 20,000 to 750,000. V, J and CDR3 annotation of the TCR reads was performed with the Decombinator software suite. Every sample was subsampled to the same number of TCRs (28,000) for the PS versus PT1 abundance plots. TCRs were defined as expanded if absent before sensitization and observed at least eight times at the 2-week time point. Through fastp at Q25 and MiXCR, TCRdb rebuilt clones from the public reads, retaining in-frame beta chains. Rows with one shared CDR3 protein collapse into an entry with the most common genes and DNA. The authors' filters were not applied to this entry. The sample yields more than 95,000 distinct CDR3 sequences; under 40% were counted once. In total, the top ten clones hold less than 3% of the sample.

Overall study outcomes, separate from this receptor: Expanded TCRs formed significantly more large CDR3 similarity clusters than pre-sensitization or healthy control sets, consistent with antigen-driven responses. DPC sensitization did not change the number of TCRs with a frequency above 1 in 1000, and there was no evidence of changes in global repertoire structure. A positive correlation was found between the number of PT1 expanded TCRs and patch test score, with significance reached at thresholds 8, 16 and 32 but not 4. Repeated subsampling changed both the strength of the expansion versus patch-test correlation and the threshold at which the correlation became significant. Alopecia, a presumed autoimmune disease, was present in all patients, so the immune response of the patients might differ from that of healthy individuals.

In light of the paper, this sample's time point label describes: patch test 3, about 24 weeks after DPC sensitization. This sample's treatment or condition label indicates: therapeutic diphenylcyclopropenone sensitization with weekly scalp DPC. At every patch-test visit, the blood draw took place before the patch test was put on. Patients were eligible if aged 18 to 70, diagnosed with alopecia and judged suitable for DPC therapy, and pregnant patients were excluded. Unfractionated whole blood was collected in Tempus Blood RNA tubes, and total RNA was extracted from that blood. In its sample, this clonotype was seen a few times. This receptor's antigen is unknown. No clone much larger than this one lies a single base away; base qualities are absent. Here the sequenced sample was whole blood, taken in connection with sensitization to the hapten diphenylcyclopropenone (DPC). This TCR derives from a man in his forties or fifties with alopecia areata. Some clones in this sample may be carry-over from other donors' samples.

DNA sequence: TGCAGTGCCAATCAAGCGGGACTATGGACCGATACGCAGTATTTT. Its protein is CSANQAGLWTDTQYF. This chain joins TRBV20-1 to TRBJ2-3, and TRBD2 aligns with 7 junction nucleotides. V is cut back by 6 bases and J by 6 bases, with 15 bases in the junction unmatched. Including cysteine and phenylalanine, the CDR3 has 15 amino acids. Solely the CDR3 DNA is kept, with 45 bases framed from the first base. Via the germline V gene (reference sequence), CDR1 is DFQATT and CDR2 SNEGSKA.